The T cell receptor (beta chain) under discussion was sequenced for a study of blood T cell repertoires in COVID-19 (TCRdb year 2020). For the wider study: Samples covering the acute and convalescent phases of COVID-19 were provided by collaborators in the United States, Italy and Spain. Nearly every sample came with metadata listing a de-identified subject ID, COVID-19 status, age in years and sex. The material from the prospective study consisted of cDNA or gDNA derived from T cells, B-cell-depleted T cells, or PBMCs. The repertoires were released in a freely available public database intended as a resource for research on the immune response to SARS-CoV-2. The samples were drawn from the first 160 participants of the ongoing ImmuneRACE study and from over a thousand subjects provided by 6 global collaborators. The dataset comprised deeply sampled blood TCRbeta repertoires from subjects exposed to, actively infected with, or recovered from COVID-19. Where HLA class I and class II types were available, the types were taken from metadata supplied by the sample provider, not from assay-based typing. On the study overall, not on this receptor specifically: The amount of clinical and demographic metadata varied by source and participant and was provided uncurated.

This clone was observed a single time. Which antigen it targets is not known. The input lacks base qualities; no much larger clone sits a single base away. TCRbeta CDR3 regions were amplified from genomic DNA using the immunoSEQ Assay, a bias-controlled multiplex PCR. The paper's processing steps were these. The number of nucleated cells in each sample was estimated by amplification of reference gene primers within the assay. Sequence reads were collapsed and filtered to measure the absolute abundance of every unique TCRbeta CDR3 rearrangement. Productive Simpson clonality was computed per sample as the square root of Simpson's diversity index over productive rearrangements. TCRdb re-hosts the immuneACCESS table, in-frame sequences only. Its copies lack some clones; in the studies checked, an unresolved V gene accounts for under half of them, and the cause for the rest is not known. That table supplies the V and J calls and clone size; D and trimming were determined from the DNA. The sample yields about 400,000 clones; roughly nine tenths were counted once. Clones ranked in the top ten supply about 1.8% of the sample.

The germline V gene encodes CDR1 SGHTA and CDR2 FQGNSA. V is shortened by 1 base, J by 3 bases, and the region joining them spans 5 bases. Taken from cysteine to phenylalanine, the CDR3 has 13 residues. The CDR3 DNA has 39 bases and is translated from base 1. Enrolling through a virtual design, the prospective study's participants ranged in age from roughly 18 to 90 years and lived across 20 to 25 United States geographic areas. In the prospective study, participants were assigned to cohorts based on the clinical history participants reported in a screening survey and a study questionnaire. Recovered participants in ImmuneRACE Cohort 3 were defined by two consecutive negative NP/OP PCR tests, clearance by a healthcare professional, or resolution of symptoms. Each participant in the prospective study had whole blood, serum and a nasopharyngeal or oropharyngeal swab collected by mobile phlebotomists. Additional blood draws and questionnaires over a roughly two-month period could optionally be provided by prospective study participants. Before DNA extraction, blood samples from the prospective study were shipped at room temperature or frozen.

The origin of this receptor is a woman in her twenties or thirties who had recovered from COVID-19. Recombination linked TRBV7-2 to TRBJ2-3; the D gene cannot be resolved reliably. The specimen was PBMCs or T cells enriched from blood (not recorded which). The DNA is as follows: TGTGCCAGCAGCTTAGGAGGAACAGATACGCAGTATTTT. It is translated as CASSLGGTDTQYF.